This entry lists 16 T cell receptor beta chains sequenced from one sample in a study of T cell changes during pregnancy in multiple sclerosis. The repertoire was sequenced with immunoSEQ multiplex PCR; TCRdb's copy has only in-frame clones and lacks some. The table lists tens of thousands of clones, about nine tenths of them singletons. Sample: CD8+ T cells from peripheral blood mononuclear cells, taken in the third trimester of pregnancy. The receptors here all came from a female donor with multiple sclerosis, enrolled in a pregnancy study.

V and J are TRBV11-1 and TRBJ2-2; unclear D gene. Between the trimmed V and J ends, which lost 2 bases and 6 bases, there was a span of 10 bases. The CDR3 spans 14 residues. Germline CDR1 SGHAT, CDR2 FQDESV (reference sequence). CDR3 loop: CASSLPLQSGELFF. CDR3 nucleotide sequence: TGTGCCAGCAGCTTACCTCTACAGTCCGGGGAGCTGTTTTTT.

The chain has TRBV10-3 and TRBJ2-1, with 14 bases fitting TRBD2. The CDR3 length is 13 residues. J was trimmed by 9 bases and V by 10 bases; bases with no gene match: 5. From germline, CDR1 is ENHRY and CDR2 SYGVKD. This CDR3 is CATSTSGRAEQFF. CDR3 DNA: TGTGCCACCTCGACTAGCGGGAGGGCTGAGCAGTTCTTC.

This chain connects TRBV27 to TRBJ1-5; 9 nucleotides match TRBD1. The CDR3 is made up of 18 amino acids. With V trimmed by 5 bases and J by 5 bases, 16 bases remained unmatched. Germline V gene sequence: CDR1 MNHEY, CDR2 SMNVEV (reference sequence). CDR3 loop: CASSPPGLHRGRHQPQHF. The DNA of the CDR3 is TGTGCCAGCAGTCCCCCAGGTTTACACAGGGGGCGGCATCAGCCCCAGCATTTT.

The chain has TRBV7-9 and TRBJ2-7, with 7 nucleotides matching TRBD2. The CDR3 has 13 amino acids. Unmatched junction bases numbered 6, after V lost 5 bases and J lost 5 bases. Per the germline V gene, CDR1 is SEHNR and CDR2 is FQNEAQ (reference sequence). The CDR3 coding sequence is TGTGCCAGCAGCCCCCCGGGGGGAGACGAGCAGTACTTC. Translated, it gives CASSPPGGDEQYF.

The chain links TRBV6-1 to TRBJ2-7, with 7 bases identical to TRBD1. The V gene's germline CDR1 is MNHNS and CDR2 SASEGT. The CDR3 extends over 13 amino acids. With V trimmed by 8 bases and J by 3 bases, 7 bases remained unmatched. This CDR3 is CASRDSSNYEQYF. The CDR3 DNA reads TGTGCCAGCCGGGACAGTAGCAACTACGAGCAGTACTTC.

The sample holds one count of this clone. The rearrangement uses TRBV10-3 and TRBJ1-1; 7 bases align to TRBD1. V lost 6 bases to trimming and J lost 5 bases; unmatched junction nucleotides: 6. Germline CDR1 is ENHRY and CDR2 is SYGVKD. The CDR3 length is 13 residues. CDR3 in amino acids: CAIRQGSGTEAFF. CDR3 nucleotide sequence: TGTGCCATCAGACAGGGGTCGGGGACTGAAGCTTTCTTT.

This rearrangement joins TRBV4-2 to TRBJ2-5; TRBD2 might be the D (6 bases). CDR1 and CDR2 from the germline V gene are LGHNA and YNFKEQ. CDR3 length: 16 amino acids. V was pared by 0 bases and J by 2 bases, with 13 bases between. The CDR3 protein is CASSQESSGRQETQYF. DNA of the CDR3: TGTGCCAGCAGCCAAGAGTCCTCCGGGAGACAAGAGACCCAGTACTTC.

V usage is TRBV14 and J usage is TRBJ2-7; TRBD2 matches at 7 bases. Germline assignment: CDR1 SGHDN and CDR2 FVKESK. This CDR3 has 16 amino acids. V was clipped by 4 bases and J by 5 bases; unmatched bases: 14. CDR3 sequence reads: CASSLTLAVMDHEQYF. In nucleotides, the CDR3 is TGTGCCAGCAGCCTGACCCTAGCGGTAATGGACCACGAGCAGTACTTC.

The chain carries TRBV27 and TRBJ2-7, with 7 bases matching TRBD1. V trimming: 1 base; J trimming: 1 base; junction bases outside the gene matches: 7. Per germline, CDR1 MNHEY and CDR2 SMNVEV (reference sequence). The CDR3 length is 16 residues. The CDR3 nucleotides read TGTGCCAGCAGTTTATGGACAGGCCCTCAATCCTACGAGCAGTACTTC. Protein: CASSLWTGPQSYEQYF.

V is TRBV2 and J is TRBJ2-1, with a tentative D call TRBD2 (7 bases). The CDR3 contains 14 residues. The V gene lost 6 bases and the J gene lost 7 bases, with 16 bases spanning the gap. CDR1 SNHLY and CDR2 FYNNEI come from the germline V gene. CDR3: CASSPGQAGNEQFF. In nucleotides, the CDR3 is TGTGCCAGCAGCCCGGGACAAGCGGGGAATGAGCAGTTCTTC.

The chain joins TRBV7-6 to TRBJ2-7; perhaps TRBD1 as D (6 bases). Germline CDR1 and CDR2: SGHVS and FNYEAQ. This CDR3 has 15 amino acids. Deletions cut 0 bases from V and 1 base from J, with 10 bases between. The CDR3 DNA follows: TGTGCCAGCAGCTTAGCCGAAGGACAGTCCTACGAGCAGTACTTC. As protein: CASSLAEGQSYEQYF.

The rearrangement uses TRBV7-6 and TRBJ2-2, with 9 nucleotides matching TRBD1. TRBJ1-3 matches the DNA end more closely, so the J call is doubtful. CDR3 length equals 15 residues. Germline V gene sequence: CDR1 SGHVS, CDR2 FNYEAQ. This CDR3 is CASSLVGTGGNTIYF. CDR3 sequence (DNA): TGTGCCAGCAGCTTAGTTGGGACAGGGGGAAACACCATATATTTT.

This rearrangement joins TRBV5-1 to TRBJ1-2; the D gene is possibly TRBD1 (5 bases). Trimming took off 0 bases at V and 4 bases at J, with 16 bases between the two ends. The CDR3 runs 16 residues. CDR1 SGHRS and CDR2 YFSETQ come from the germline V gene. The DNA of the CDR3 is TGCGCCAGCAGCTTGGCCGGGAGGGGCGAGAGCTATGGCTACACCTTC. Translating it yields CASSLAGRGESYGYTF. The variable domain in full, with the rest retrieved from reference TRBV5-1 and TRBJ1-2, is KAGVTQTPRYLIKTRGQQVTLSCSPISGHRSVSWYQQTPGQGLQFLFEYFSETQRNKGNFPGRFSGRQFSNSRSEMNVSTLELGDSALYLCASSLAGRGESYGYTFGSGTRLTVV.

The CDR3 spells CASSIPRKAVGEKLFF. The CDR3 DNA follows: TGTGCCAGTAGTATCCCCCGCAAAGCCGTTGGTGAAAAACTGTTTTTT. The V and J genes are TRBV19 and TRBJ1-4, with D uncertain. The ends were cut back, 3 bases at V and 7 bases at J, with 18 bases in the middle. The CDR3 sequence is 16 residues long. Germline lookup yields CDR1 LNHDA and CDR2 SQIVND (reference sequence). The variable domain in full, with the rest retrieved from reference TRBV19 and TRBJ1-4, is DGGITQSPKYLFRKEGQNVTLSCEQNLNHDAMYWYRQDPGQGLRLIYYSQIVNDFQKGDIAEGYSVSREKKESFPLTVTSAQKNPTAFYLCASSIPRKAVGEKLFFGSGTQLSVL.

This chain links TRBV10-2 with TRBJ1-2; D may be TRBD1 (6 bases). This CDR3 has 14 amino acids. Trimming left V 6 bases short and J 3 bases short, with 14 bases between. The germline gives CDR1 WSHSY, CDR2 SAAADI. As DNA, the CDR3 is TGCGCCAGCAGAGAAACAGGGAATGACTATGGCTACACCTTC. It encodes CASRETGNDYGYTF.

This rearrangement joins TRBV27 to TRBJ2-7; TRBD2 aligns across 10 bases. Per germline, CDR1 MNHEY and CDR2 SMNVEV (reference sequence). The V segment lost 5 bases and the J segment 6 bases; nucleotides outside the gene matches: 13. The CDR3 runs to 16 residues. Here the CDR3 DNA reads TGTGCCAGCAGTCCTCTCCCGTCCAGCGGGGGGGCCGAGCAGTACTTC. It specifies CASSPLPSSGGAEQYF.